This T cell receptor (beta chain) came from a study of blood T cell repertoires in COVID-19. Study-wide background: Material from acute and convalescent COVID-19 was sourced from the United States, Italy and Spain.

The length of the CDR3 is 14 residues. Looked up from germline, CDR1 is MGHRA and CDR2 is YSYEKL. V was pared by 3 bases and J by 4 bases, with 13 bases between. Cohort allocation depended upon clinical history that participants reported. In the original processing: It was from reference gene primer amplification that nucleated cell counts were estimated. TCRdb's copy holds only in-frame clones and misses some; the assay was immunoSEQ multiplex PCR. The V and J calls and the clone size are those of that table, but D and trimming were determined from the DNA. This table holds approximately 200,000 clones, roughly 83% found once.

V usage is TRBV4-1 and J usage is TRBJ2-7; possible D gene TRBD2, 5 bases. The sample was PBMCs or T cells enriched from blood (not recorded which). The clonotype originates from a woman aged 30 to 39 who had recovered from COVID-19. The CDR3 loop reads CASSHLTPGYEQYF. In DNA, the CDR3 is TGCGCCAGCAGCCACCTGACGCCGGGATACGAGCAGTACTTC.